What follows are 17 T cell receptor beta chains derived from one specimen sequenced in a study of cytomegalovirus exposure and HLA in healthy donors. The PCR contained 60 Vbeta and 13 Jbeta primers. The repertoire was sequenced with immunoSEQ multiplex PCR; TCRdb's copy has only in-frame clones and lacks some. The sample's table shows around 77,000 clones. The sample comprised PBMCs. These TCRs come from a man between 50 and 59 years old in good health and CMV-seropositive.

The rearrangement uses TRBV30 and TRBJ1-3; perhaps TRBD1 as D (5 bases). The CDR3 covers 11 residues. Between the trimmed V and J ends, which lost 2 bases and 10 bases, there was a span of 9 bases. The germline V gene encodes CDR1 GTSNPN and CDR2 SVGIG (reference sequence). In DNA, the CDR3 is TGTGCCTGGAGTCGTCAGGGTACCATATATTTT. It specifies CAWSRQGTIYF.

The chain is built from TRBV2 and TRBJ1-2, with D maybe TRBD1 (5 bases). V lost 7 bases, J lost 6 bases, and 15 bases lay in between. The germline V gene has CDR1 SNHLY and CDR2 FYNNEI. CDR3 length equals 13 residues. CDR3 DNA: TGTGCCAGCAACTTCGACAGATTTGATGGCTACACCTTC. This codes for CASNFDRFDGYTF.

The chain couples TRBV2 to TRBJ1-5; TRBD1 matches 7 bases. The CDR3 length is 14 residues. V lost 2 bases and J lost 4; bases outside the gene matches: 2. CDR1 and CDR2 from the germline V gene are SNHLY and FYNNEI. CDR3 bases: TGTGCCAGCAGTGAACAGACAGGGAATCAGCCCCAGCATTTT. Translation: CASSEQTGNQPQHF. Drawing the rest from reference TRBV2 and TRBJ1-5, the complete variable domain is EPEVTQTPSHQVTQMGQEVILRCVPISNHLYFYWYRQILGQKVEFLVSFYNNEISEKSEIFDDQFSVERPDGSNFTLKIRSTKLEDSAMYFCASSEQTGNQPQHFGDGTRLSIL.

The V call is TRBV15, the J call TRBJ2-3; weak D call: TRBD1 (6 bases). The germline V gene encodes CDR1 LNHNV and CDR2 YYDKDF (reference sequence). This CDR3 comprises 15 residues. Trimming cost V 1 base and J 0 bases, with 8 bases left between them. The CDR3: CATSRGGQSTDTQYF. CDR3 nucleotide sequence: TGTGCCACCAGCAGAGGCGGACAGAGCACAGATACGCAGTATTTT.

The chain is built from TRBV5-5 and TRBJ1-1; D is perhaps TRBD1 (6 bases). Trimming shortened V by 0 bases and J by 10 bases, and 16 bases separated the two germline ends. The CDR3 is made up of 14 amino acids. Per germline, CDR1 SGHKS and CDR2 YYEKEE (reference sequence). The CDR3 region is CASSLVETGSGAFF. The CDR3 nucleotides are TGTGCCAGCAGCTTGGTAGAGACAGGAAGCGGAGCTTTCTTT.

This chain connects TRBV10-2 to TRBJ2-3; the match to TRBD2 covers 11 bases. Germline trimming cut 7 bases from V and 2 bases from J; bases unmatched to any gene: 8. CDR3 length: 16 residues. CDR1 WSHSY and CDR2 SAAADI come from the germline V gene. Here the CDR3 reads CASTTRLAGYTDTQYF. The CDR3 DNA reads TGCGCCAGCACCACTCGACTAGCGGGATACACAGATACGCAGTATTTT.

The V gene is TRBV19, the J gene TRBJ1-2; no reliable D call. The V end lost 6 bases, the J end lost 6 bases, and 17 bases lay between the germline ends. The CDR3 consists of 14 residues. CDR1 and CDR2 (germline): LNHDA, SQIVND (reference sequence). The CDR3 spells CASSLGDPGDGYTF. The CDR3 nucleotides read TGTGCCAGTAGCTTGGGAGACCCGGGAGATGGCTACACCTTC.

This chain links TRBV19 with TRBJ2-3; 9 bases agree with TRBD2. CDR1 and CDR2 (germline): LNHDA, SQIVND (reference sequence). CDR3 length equals 12 residues. V lost 5 bases to trimming and J lost 14 bases; unmatched junction nucleotides: 8. Written as DNA, the CDR3 is TGTGCCAGTAGTTCAGGAGCGGGGGGTCTGTATTTT. Its translation is CASSSGAGGLYF.

The CDR3 loop reads CASSNGGGFHQPQHF. CDR3 in DNA: TGTGCCAGCAGCAATGGGGGGGGTTTCCATCAGCCCCAGCATTTT. The chain employs TRBV11-2 and TRBJ1-5, with D perhaps matching TRBD1 (5 bases). Trimming cost V 5 bases and J 5 bases, with 16 bases left between them. The germline V gene has CDR1 SGHAT and CDR2 FQNNGV. There are 15 residues in the CDR3.

This chain uses TRBV28 with TRBJ2-7, with a tentative D call TRBD2 (5 bases). Germline V gene sequence: CDR1 MDHEN, CDR2 SYDVKM. V lost 7 bases and J 7 bases, leaving 23 bases between the germline ends. The CDR3 totals 15 residues. CDR3 in DNA: TGTGCCAGCACTAAAATCGGCGAAAGTACGGGGGAGCAGTACTTC. Translated: CASTKIGESTGEQYF.

This chain joins TRBV5-4 and TRBJ1-2; 9 bases fit TRBD1. The V gene end was trimmed by 0 bases and the J gene end by 7 bases; junction bases not matched to a gene: 7. There are 15 residues in the CDR3. Germline lookup yields CDR1 SGHNT and CDR2 YYREEE (reference sequence). As DNA, the CDR3 is TGTGCCAGCAGCTTGGTCCCGGGACAGGGAACTGGCTACACCTTC. It codes for CASSLVPGQGTGYTF.

In regard to this clone: A junction boundary mismatches the germline segment, possibly from a read error. This chain links TRBV11-2 with TRBJ2-7; D may be TRBD2 (6 bases). CDR3 length equals 15 residues. Germline V lookup: CDR1 SGHAT, CDR2 FQNNGV. The CDR3, as DNA: TGTGTCAGCAGCCTAGGGGCTAGCGTTTCCTACGAGCAGTACTTC. Translation: CVSSLGASVSYEQYF. The full variable domain, rest sourced from reference TRBV11-2 and TRBJ2-7, is EAGVAQSPRYKIIEKRQSVAFWCNPISGHATLYWYQQILGQGPKLLIQFQNNGVVDDSQLPKDRFSAERLKGVDSTLKIQPAKLEDSAVYLCVSSLGASVSYEQYFGPGTRLTVT.

The chain links TRBV5-1 to TRBJ2-1, with D possibly matching TRBD1 (6 bases). The CDR3 extends over 18 amino acids. V lost 4 bases and J 3 bases, leaving 23 bases between the germline ends. The germline gives CDR1 SGHRS, CDR2 YFSETQ. CDR3 nucleotides: TGCGCCAGCAGCCCAAATCCGACGGACAGTGAGGTCTACAATGAGCAGTTCTTC. As protein: CASSPNPTDSEVYNEQFF.

The V call is TRBV5-4, the J call TRBJ1-4; 8 bases are shared with TRBD1. The trim removed 5 bases at V and 7 bases at J, leaving 7 bases unmatched. The germline gives CDR1 SGHNT, CDR2 YYREEE (reference sequence). The CDR3 spans 14 residues. CDR3 loop: CASSFDRGSEKLFF. Here the CDR3 DNA reads TGTGCCAGCAGTTTCGACAGGGGTAGTGAAAAACTGTTTTTT.

This sequence joins TRBV7-8 and TRBJ2-5; 7 bases map to TRBD1. Unmatched junction bases numbered 4, after V lost 1 base and J lost 5 bases. Germline V gene lookup returns CDR1 SGHVS and CDR2 FQNEAQ. The CDR3 runs to 14 residues. The CDR3 DNA reads as TGTGCCAGCAGCTTAGACAGGGGACGGGAGACCCAGTACTTC. Translation: CASSLDRGRETQYF.

CDR3 in amino acids: CASSWMRKLFF. CDR3 bases: TGTGCCAGCAGCTGGATGAGGAAACTGTTTTTT. The V gene is TRBV2, the J gene TRBJ1-4; no reliable D call. The CDR3 is 11 residues long. Germline lookup yields CDR1 SNHLY and CDR2 FYNNEI. The germline V and J ends were trimmed by 6 bases and 11 bases, with 10 bases remaining between them.

The chain carries TRBV19 and TRBJ2-3, with a tentative D call TRBD1 (6 bases). Trimming shortened V by 8 bases and J by 3 bases, and 18 bases separated the two germline ends. CDR3 length: 15 residues. Germline V gene sequence: CDR1 LNHDA, CDR2 SQIVND (reference sequence). Here the CDR3 reads CASSPGAFPTDTQYF. In DNA form, the CDR3 reads TGTGCCAGTTCCCCAGGGGCTTTTCCAACAGATACGCAGTATTTT.